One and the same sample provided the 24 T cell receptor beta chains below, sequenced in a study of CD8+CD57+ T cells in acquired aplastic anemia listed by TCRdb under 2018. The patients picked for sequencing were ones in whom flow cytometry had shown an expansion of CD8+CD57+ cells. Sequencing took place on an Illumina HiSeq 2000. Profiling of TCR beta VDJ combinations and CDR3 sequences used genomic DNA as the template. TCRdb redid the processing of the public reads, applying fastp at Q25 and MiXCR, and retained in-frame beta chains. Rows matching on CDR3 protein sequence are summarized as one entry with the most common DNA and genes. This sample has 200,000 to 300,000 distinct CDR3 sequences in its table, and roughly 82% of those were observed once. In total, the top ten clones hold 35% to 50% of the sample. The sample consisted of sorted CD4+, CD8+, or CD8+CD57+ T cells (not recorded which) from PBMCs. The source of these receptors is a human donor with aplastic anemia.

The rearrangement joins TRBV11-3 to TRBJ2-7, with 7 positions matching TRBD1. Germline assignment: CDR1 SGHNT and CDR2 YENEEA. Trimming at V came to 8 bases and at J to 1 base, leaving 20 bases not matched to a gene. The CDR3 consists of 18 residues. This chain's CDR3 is CASPVEPDGTALSYEQYV. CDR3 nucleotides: TGTGCCAGCCCAGTTGAGCCCGACGGGACAGCCCTTTCCTACGAGCAGTACGTC.

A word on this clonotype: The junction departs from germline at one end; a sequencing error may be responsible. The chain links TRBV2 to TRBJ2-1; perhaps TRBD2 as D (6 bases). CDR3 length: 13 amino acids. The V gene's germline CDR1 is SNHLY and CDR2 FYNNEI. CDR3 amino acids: CASSDGGRHEQSF. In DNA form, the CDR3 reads TGTGCCAGCAGTGATGGGGGGAGGCATGAGCAGTCCTTC.

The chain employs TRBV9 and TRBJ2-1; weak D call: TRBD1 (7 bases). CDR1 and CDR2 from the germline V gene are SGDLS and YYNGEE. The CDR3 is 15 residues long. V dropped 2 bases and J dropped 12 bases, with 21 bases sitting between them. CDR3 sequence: CASSVRGQSTDTQFF. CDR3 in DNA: TGTGCCAGCAGCGTGCGGGGACAGAGCACAGATACGCAGTTCTTC.

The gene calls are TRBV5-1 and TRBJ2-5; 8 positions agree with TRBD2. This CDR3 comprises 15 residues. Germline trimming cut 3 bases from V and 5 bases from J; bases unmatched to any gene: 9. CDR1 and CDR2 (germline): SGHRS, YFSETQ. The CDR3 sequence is CASSSLPGGHETQYF. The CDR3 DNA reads TGCGCCAGCAGCTCTCTACCGGGGGGGCATGAGACCCAGTACTTC.

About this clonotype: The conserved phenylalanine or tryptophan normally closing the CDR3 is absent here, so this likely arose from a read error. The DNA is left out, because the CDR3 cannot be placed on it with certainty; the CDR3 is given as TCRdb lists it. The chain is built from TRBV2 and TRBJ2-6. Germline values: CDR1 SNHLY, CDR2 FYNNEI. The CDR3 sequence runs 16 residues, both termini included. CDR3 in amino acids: CASRDVGTDTQYVVTV.

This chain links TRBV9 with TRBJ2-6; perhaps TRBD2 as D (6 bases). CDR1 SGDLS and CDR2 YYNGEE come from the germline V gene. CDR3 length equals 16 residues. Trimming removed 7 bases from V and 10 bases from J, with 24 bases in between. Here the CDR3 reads CASGSAGSYGSNVLTF. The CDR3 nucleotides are TGTGCCAGCGGCTCAGCGGGTAGCTACGGGTCTAACGTCCTGACTTTC.

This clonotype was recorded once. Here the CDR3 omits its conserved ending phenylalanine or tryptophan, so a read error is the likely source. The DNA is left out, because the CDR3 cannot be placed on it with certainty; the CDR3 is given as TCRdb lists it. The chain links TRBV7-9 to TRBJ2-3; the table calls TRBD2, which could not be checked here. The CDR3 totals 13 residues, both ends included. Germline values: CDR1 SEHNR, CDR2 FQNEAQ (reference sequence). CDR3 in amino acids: CASSQGPGASEQY.

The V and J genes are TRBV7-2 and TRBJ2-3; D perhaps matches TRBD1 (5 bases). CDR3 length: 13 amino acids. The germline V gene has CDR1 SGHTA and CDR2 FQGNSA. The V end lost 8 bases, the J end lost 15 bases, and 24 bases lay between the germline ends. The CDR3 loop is CASGVTGTDKHYF. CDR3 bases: TGTGCCAGCGGGGTCACAGGCACAGATAAGCATTATTTT.

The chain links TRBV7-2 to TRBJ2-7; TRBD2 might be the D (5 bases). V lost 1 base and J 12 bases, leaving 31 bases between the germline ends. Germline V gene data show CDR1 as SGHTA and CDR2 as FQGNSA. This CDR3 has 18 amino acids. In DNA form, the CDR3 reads TGTGCCAGCAGCTTAGGTGCGGGCGGCACAGATACGTCCTATTTGGGGTACGTC. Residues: CASSLGAGGTDTSYLGYV.

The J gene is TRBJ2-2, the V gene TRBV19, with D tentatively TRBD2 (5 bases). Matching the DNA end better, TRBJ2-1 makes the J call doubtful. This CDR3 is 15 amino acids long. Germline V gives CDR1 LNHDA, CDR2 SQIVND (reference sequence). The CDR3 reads CASSLATGNTNEQFF. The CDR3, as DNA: TGTGCCAGTAGTCTGGCTACGGGGAACACCAATGAGCAGTTCTTC.

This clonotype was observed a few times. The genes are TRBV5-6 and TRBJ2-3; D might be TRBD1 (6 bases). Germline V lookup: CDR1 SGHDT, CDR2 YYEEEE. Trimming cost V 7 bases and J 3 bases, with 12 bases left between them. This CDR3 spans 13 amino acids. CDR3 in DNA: TGTGCCAGCTCCTCCGGGACAACAGATACGCAGTATTTT. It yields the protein CASSSGTTDTQYF. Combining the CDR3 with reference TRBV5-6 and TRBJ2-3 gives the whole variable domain DAGVTQSPTHLIKTRGQQVTLRCSPKSGHDTVSWYQQALGQGPQFIFQYYEEEERQRGNFPDRFSGHQFPNYSSELNVNALLLGDSALYLCASSSGTTDTQYFGPGTRLTVL.

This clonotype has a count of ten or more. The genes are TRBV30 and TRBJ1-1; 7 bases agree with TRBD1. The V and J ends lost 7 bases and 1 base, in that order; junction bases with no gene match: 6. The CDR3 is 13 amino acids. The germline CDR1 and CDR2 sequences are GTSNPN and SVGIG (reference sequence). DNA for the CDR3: TGTGCCTCCCCGGGACAGACGAACACTGAAGCTTTCTTT. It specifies CASPGQTNTEAFF.

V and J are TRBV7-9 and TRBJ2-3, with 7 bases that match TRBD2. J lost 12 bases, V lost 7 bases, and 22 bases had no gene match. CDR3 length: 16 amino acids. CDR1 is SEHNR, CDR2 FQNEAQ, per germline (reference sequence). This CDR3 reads CASTLGRVPSGANQYF. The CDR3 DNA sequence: TGTGCCAGCACCCTAGGGAGGGTCCCCTCTGGGGCAAATCAGTATTTT.

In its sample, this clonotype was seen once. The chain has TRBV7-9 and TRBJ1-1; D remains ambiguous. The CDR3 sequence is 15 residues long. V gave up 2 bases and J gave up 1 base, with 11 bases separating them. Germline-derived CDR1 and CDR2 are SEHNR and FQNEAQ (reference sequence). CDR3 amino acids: CASSLHLSGNTEAFF. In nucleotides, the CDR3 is TGTGCCAGCAGCTTACATCTGAGCGGGAACACTGAAGCTTTCTTT.

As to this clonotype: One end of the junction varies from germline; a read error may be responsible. CDR3 DNA sequence: TGTGCCAGTAGTTTAGGCGCGTCAGAGACCCAGTATTTC. Translation gives CASSLGASETQYF. This chain uses TRBV2 with TRBJ2-5; no clear D gene. Germline V gene lookup returns CDR1 SNHLY and CDR2 FYNNEI. This CDR3 is 13 amino acids long.

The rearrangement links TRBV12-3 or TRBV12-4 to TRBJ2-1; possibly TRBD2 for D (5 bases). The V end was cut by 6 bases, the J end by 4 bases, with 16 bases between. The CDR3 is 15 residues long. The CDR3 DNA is TGTGCCAGCAGACCCCGGGCTGGGGAGTACAATGAGCAGTTCTTC. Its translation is CASRPRAGEYNEQFF.

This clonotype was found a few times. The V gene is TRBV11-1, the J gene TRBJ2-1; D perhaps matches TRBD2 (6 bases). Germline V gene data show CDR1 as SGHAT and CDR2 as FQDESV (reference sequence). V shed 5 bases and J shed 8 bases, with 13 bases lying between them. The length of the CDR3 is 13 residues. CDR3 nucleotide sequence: TGTGCCAGCAGCGAAGCGGGTAGCTATGAGCAGTTCTTC. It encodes CASSEAGSYEQFF.

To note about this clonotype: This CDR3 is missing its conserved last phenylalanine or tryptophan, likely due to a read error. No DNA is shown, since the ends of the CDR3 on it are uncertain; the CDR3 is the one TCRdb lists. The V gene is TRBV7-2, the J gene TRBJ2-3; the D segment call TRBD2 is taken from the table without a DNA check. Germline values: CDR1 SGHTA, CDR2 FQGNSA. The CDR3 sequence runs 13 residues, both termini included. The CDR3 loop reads CASRDQRSGGSDD.

In nucleotides, the CDR3 is TGTGCCAGCAAGTTCACAGGGGGGGCGGTTCTTAGGGGCGAGCAGTACGTC. It translates to CASKFTGGAVLRGEQYV. The chain uses TRBV6-5 and TRBJ2-7; tentative D call: TRBD1 (8 bases). This CDR3 is built from 17 residues. Deletions cut 7 bases from V and 6 bases from J, with 28 bases between. In germline, CDR1 is MNHEY, CDR2 SVGAGI.

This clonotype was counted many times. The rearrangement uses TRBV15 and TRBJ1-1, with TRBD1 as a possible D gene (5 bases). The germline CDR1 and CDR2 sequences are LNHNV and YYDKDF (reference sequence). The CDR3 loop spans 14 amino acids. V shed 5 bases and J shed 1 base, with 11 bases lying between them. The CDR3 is CATSGGETNTEAFF. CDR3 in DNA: TGTGCCACCAGCGGAGGGGAGACGAACACTGAAGCTTTCTTT. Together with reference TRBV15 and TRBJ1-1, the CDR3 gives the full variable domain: DAMVIQNPRYQVTQFGKPVTLSCSQTLNHNVMYWYQQKSSQAPKLLFHYYDKDFNNEADTPDNFQSRRPNTSFCFLDIRSPGLGDTAMYLCATSGGETNTEAFFGQGTRLTVV.

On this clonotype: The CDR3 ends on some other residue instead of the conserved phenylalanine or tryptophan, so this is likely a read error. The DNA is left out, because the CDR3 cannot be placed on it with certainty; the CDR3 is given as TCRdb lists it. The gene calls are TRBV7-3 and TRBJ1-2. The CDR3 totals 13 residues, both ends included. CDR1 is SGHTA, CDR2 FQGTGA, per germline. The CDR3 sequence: CASSHGLAGGKDI.

CDR3 sequence reads: CASSLVRAEQFF. DNA for the CDR3: TGTGCCAGCAGCTTAGTACGAGCGGAGCAGTTCTTC. The chain couples TRBV5-8 to TRBJ2-1; no clear D gene. The CDR3 extends over 12 amino acids. Germline lookup yields CDR1 SGHTS and CDR2 YDEGEE. Trimming pared 2 bases from V and 10 bases from J, leaving 10 bases between. The full variable domain, rest sourced from reference TRBV5-8 and TRBJ2-1, is EAGVTQSPTHLIKTRGQQATLRCSPISGHTSVYWYQQALGLGLQFLLWYDEGEERNRGNFPPRFSGRQFPNYSSELNVNALELEDSALYLCASSLVRAEQFFGPGTRLTVL.

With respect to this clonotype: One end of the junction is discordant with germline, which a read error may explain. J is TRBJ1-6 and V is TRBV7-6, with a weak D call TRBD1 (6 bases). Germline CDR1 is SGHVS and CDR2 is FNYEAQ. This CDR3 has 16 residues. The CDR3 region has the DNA TGTGCCAGCACCTTAGGGGGGGGCGCCTATAATTCACACCTCCACTTT. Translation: CASTLGGGAYNSHLHF.

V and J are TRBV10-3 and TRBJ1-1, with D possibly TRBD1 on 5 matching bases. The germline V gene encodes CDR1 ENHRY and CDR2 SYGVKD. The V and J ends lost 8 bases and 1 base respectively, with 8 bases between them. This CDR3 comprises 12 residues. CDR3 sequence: CAIGDRNTEAFF. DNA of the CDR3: TGTGCCATCGGAGACAGGAACACTGAAGCTTTCTTT.